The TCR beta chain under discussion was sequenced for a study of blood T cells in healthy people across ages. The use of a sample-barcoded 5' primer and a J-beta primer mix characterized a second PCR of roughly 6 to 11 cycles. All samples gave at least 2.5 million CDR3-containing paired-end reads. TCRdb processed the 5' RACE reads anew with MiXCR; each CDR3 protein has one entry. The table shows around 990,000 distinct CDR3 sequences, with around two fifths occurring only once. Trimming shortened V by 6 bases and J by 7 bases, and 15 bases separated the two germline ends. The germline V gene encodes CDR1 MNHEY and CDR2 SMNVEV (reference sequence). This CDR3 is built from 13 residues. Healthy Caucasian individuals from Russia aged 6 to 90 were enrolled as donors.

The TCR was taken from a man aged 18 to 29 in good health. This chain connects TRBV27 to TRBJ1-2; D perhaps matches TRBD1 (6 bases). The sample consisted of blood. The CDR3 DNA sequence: TGTGCCAGCAGCCCAGGGGTTTCGGCTGGCTACACCTTC. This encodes CASSPGVSAGYTF.